This TCR beta chain was recovered during a study of cytomegalovirus exposure and HLA in healthy donors. Study-wide findings and caveats: Per published reports, the classifier diagnosed cytomegalovirus status with high specificity and sensitivity.

V trimming: 4 bases; J trimming: 7 bases; junction bases outside the gene matches: 10. The V gene's germline CDR1 is WNHNN and CDR2 SYGVQD (reference sequence). The CDR3 covers 15 residues. Profiled with immunoSEQ multiplex PCR; TCRdb holds only in-frame clones, not every one. Of roughly 330,000 clones in the sample, around 87% were seen once. This clone was detected only once. Its antigen is currently unknown. Sequenced: PBMCs. This chain joins TRBV10-1 and TRBJ2-1; 7 bases line up with TRBD1. This TCR was recovered from a woman in her 30s in good health and CMV-seropositive. CDR3 bases: TGCGCCAGCAGTGTGAAGGGGGCGGGTATGAATGAGCAGTTCTTC. It codes for CASSVKGAGMNEQFF.